Listed here are 15 T cell receptor beta chains from one sample, sequenced in a study of early T cells in non-severe SARS-CoV-2 infection. One entry per CDR3 protein, called by TCRdb with MiXCR from the 5' RACE reads. The sample holds roughly 62,000 distinct CDR3 sequences, approximately 8% seen once. The specimen sequenced was whole blood. The receptors originated from an adult who was a healthcare worker with PCR-confirmed SARS-CoV-2 infection or an uninfected control (not recorded which).

This clonotype appeared many times. This rearrangement joins TRBV28 to TRBJ1-1; D unclear. V was cut by 6 bases and J by 3 bases, with 14 bases left in between. The CDR3 is 14 residues long. CDR1 is MDHEN and CDR2 is SYDVKM in the germline V gene. CDR3: CASSRGPFYTEAFF. CDR3 in DNA: TGTGCCAGCAGCCGCGGACCGTTCTACACTGAAGCTTTCTTT. The whole variable domain, filled in from reference TRBV28 and TRBJ1-1, reads DVKVTQSSRYLVKRTGEKVFLECVQDMDHENMFWYRQDPGLGLRLIYFSYDVKMKEKGDIPEGYSVSREKKERFSLILESASTNQTSMYLCASSRGPFYTEAFFGQGTRLTVV.

This clonotype occurred a few times. This rearrangement joins TRBV18 to TRBJ2-2; D might be TRBD1 (5 bases). V was clipped by 1 base and J by 2 bases, with 14 bases between them. The CDR3 has 17 amino acids. The germline gives CDR1 KGHSH, CDR2 LQKENI. In DNA, the CDR3 is TGTGCCAGCTCACCACTACAGGCGGAAGACAACACCGGGGAGCTGTTTTTT. Its translation: CASSPLQAEDNTGELFF.

V is TRBV13 and J is TRBJ2-7, with D possibly matching TRBD2 (6 bases). CDR1 and CDR2 from the germline V gene are PRHDT and FYEKMQ (reference sequence). Trimming stripped 7 bases from V and 1 base from J, with 14 bases between. The CDR3 totals 14 residues. The chain's CDR3 is CASTAGLASYEQYF. DNA of the CDR3: TGTGCCAGCACCGCTGGGCTAGCGTCCTACGAGCAGTACTTC.

This clonotype was found many times. The genes are TRBV11-1 and TRBJ2-3; 10 bases map to TRBD2. The CDR3 is made up of 19 amino acids. V lost 1 base and J lost 5; bases outside the gene matches: 15. Germline V gives CDR1 SGHAT, CDR2 FQDESV (reference sequence). This CDR3 is CASSLDTPVAAGGEDTQYF. The CDR3 DNA reads as TGTGCCAGCAGCTTAGATACGCCTGTGGCAGCGGGAGGGGAAGATACGCAGTATTTT.

The chain joins TRBV7-6 to TRBJ2-1; D is undetermined. Germline values: CDR1 SGHVS, CDR2 FNYEAQ. There are 14 residues in the CDR3. Trimming stripped 5 bases from V and 4 bases from J, with 12 bases between. Written as DNA, the CDR3 is TGTGCCAGCAGCCCCCCCAGCGCATACAATGAGCAGTTCTTC. Protein product: CASSPPSAYNEQFF.

The chain links TRBV11-2 to TRBJ2-1; 10 bases align to TRBD2. The V and J ends lost 5 bases and 4 bases, in that order; junction bases with no gene match: 8. The CDR3 sequence is 16 residues long. The germline gives CDR1 SGHAT, CDR2 FQNNGV. The CDR3 reads CASSGLAALNYNEQFF. The CDR3 nucleotides are TGTGCCAGCAGCGGACTAGCGGCCCTCAATTACAATGAGCAGTTCTTC.

The V call is TRBV3-1, the J call TRBJ2-5; D gene ambiguous. CDR3 length: 12 residues. Germline values: CDR1 LGHDT, CDR2 YNNKEL (reference sequence). Trimming removed 3 bases at V and 3 bases at J, with 5 bases between. The CDR3 sequence: CASSHDEETQYF. As DNA, the CDR3 is TGTGCCAGCAGCCATGACGAAGAGACCCAGTACTTC.

The V and J genes are TRBV7-2 and TRBJ2-3; 12 bases match TRBD1. J lost 4 bases, V lost 5 bases, and 7 bases had no gene match. This CDR3 has 16 amino acids. Germline CDR1 is SGHTA and CDR2 is FQGNSA. The CDR3 sequence is CASSVGQGARADTQYF. In nucleotides, the CDR3 is TGTGCCAGCAGCGTGGGACAGGGGGCGCGCGCAGATACGCAGTATTTT.

This clonotype was detected ten times or more. V and J are TRBV30 and TRBJ1-4, with 7 bases fitting TRBD1. J was trimmed by 4 bases and V by 0 bases; bases with no gene match: 5. Looked up from germline, CDR1 is GTSNPN and CDR2 is SVGIG (reference sequence). The CDR3 loop spans 15 amino acids. The CDR3 loop is CAWSVDRVVNEKLFF. The DNA for the CDR3 is TGTGCCTGGAGTGTCGACAGGGTCGTTAATGAAAAACTGTTTTTT.

The sample holds many counts of this clonotype. This chain links TRBV5-1 with TRBJ2-3; D gene unclear. Trimming took off 0 bases at V and 1 base at J, with 6 bases between the two ends. The V gene's germline CDR1 is SGHRS and CDR2 YFSETQ. The CDR3 consists of 14 residues. This CDR3 is CASSLGYGTDTQYF. As DNA, the CDR3 is TGCGCCAGCAGCTTGGGGTACGGCACAGATACGCAGTATTTT.

V usage is TRBV27 and J usage is TRBJ2-1, with 7 bases matching TRBD1. The CDR3 covers 14 residues. The germline CDR1 and CDR2 sequences are MNHEY and SMNVEV (reference sequence). Trimming at V came to 3 bases and at J to 5 bases, leaving 4 bases not matched to a gene. CDR3 residues: CASSFEGTDNEQFF. The CDR3 DNA reads as TGTGCCAGCAGTTTTGAGGGGACAGACAATGAGCAGTTCTTC.

This clonotype was observed a handful of times. The CDR3 spells CASSPPGTYNEQFF. In DNA, the CDR3 is TGTGCCAGCAGCCCCCCAGGAACTTACAATGAGCAGTTCTTC. This rearrangement joins TRBV7-2 to TRBJ2-1, with D unclear. Germline V gene data show CDR1 as SGHTA and CDR2 as FQGNSA. The CDR3 contains 14 residues. Between the trimmed V and J ends, which lost 5 bases and 4 bases, there was a span of 12 bases. The full variable domain, in which reference TRBV7-2 and TRBJ2-1 provide the parts outside the CDR3, is GAGVSQSPSNKVTEKGKDVELRCDPISGHTALYWYRQSLGQGLEFLIYFQGNSAPDKSGLPSDRFSAERTGGSVSTLTIQRTQQEDSAVYLCASSPPGTYNEQFFGPGTRLTVL.

J is TRBJ1-2 and V is TRBV20-1; 8 bases are shared with TRBD1. The V gene's germline CDR1 is DFQATT and CDR2 SNEGSKA (reference sequence). V lost 6 bases to trimming and J lost 2 bases; unmatched junction nucleotides: 2. This CDR3 contains 12 residues. The CDR3, as DNA: TGCAGTGCCCGACAGGGGAACTATGGCTACACCTTC. Protein: CSARQGNYGYTF.

The chain uses TRBV7-9 and TRBJ2-3; D is unresolved. CDR3 length: 15 residues. Germline CDR1 SEHNR, CDR2 FQNEAQ (reference sequence). V lost 5 bases, J lost 2 bases, and 14 bases lay in between. CDR3 loop: CASSLLNRPTDTQYF. The CDR3 DNA reads as TGTGCCAGCAGCCTACTAAACAGACCCACAGATACGCAGTATTTT.

This clonotype has only a few counts. The V gene is TRBV11-2, the J gene TRBJ2-7; D unresolved. The CDR3 runs 13 residues. Germline V CDR1 and CDR2: SGHAT, FQNNGV. V lost 2 bases, J lost 3 bases, and 8 bases lay in between. The CDR3, as DNA: TGTGCCAGCAGCTTAAATCCGGTCTACGAGCAGTACTTC. Translated, it gives CASSLNPVYEQYF.